This is a list of T cell receptor beta chains from one sample in a study of cytomegalovirus exposure and HLA in healthy donors. Assay: immunoSEQ multiplex PCR; the TCRdb copy retains only in-frame clones and omits some. The top ten clones hold 16% of a sample with some 88,000 clones, over 65% of them seen once. Sequenced material: PBMCs. The receptors were sampled from a woman aged 18-29 years in good health and CMV-seropositive. CDR3s include the opening cysteine and the closing phenylalanine or tryptophan. The D gene is left open where the match is weak. Rows may omit the clone size; those that give it use once, few, many or a size class.

NA | few | TRBJ2-5 | TRBV18 | CASSPGHKETQYF | TGTGCCAGCTCACCGGGACACAAAGAGACCCAGTACTTC
TRBD2 | NA | TRBJ2-2 | TRBV30 | CAWDRGLAGGTGELFF | TGTGCCTGGGACAGAGGACTAGCGGGCGGCACCGGGGAGCTGTTTTTT
NA | NA | TRBJ2-2 | TRBV6-1 | CASSEDGVFPTGELFF | TGTGCCAGCAGTGAAGACGGGGTTTTCCCCACCGGGGAGCTGTTTTTT
TRBD2 | NA | TRBJ2-3 | TRBV9 | CASSVDLAGGLDTQYF | TGTGCCAGCAGCGTAGATTTAGCGGGGGGGCTAGATACGCAGTATTTT
TRBD1 | NA | TRBJ2-7 | TRBV5-1 | CASSLRQGAYEQYF | TGCGCCAGCAGCCTACGACAGGGGGCCTACGAGCAGTACTTC
NA | NA | TRBJ2-1 | TRBV30 | CAWGTRGDVEQFF | TGTGCCTGGGGGACTCGCGGGGACGTGGAGCAGTTCTTC
TRBD2 | few | TRBJ2-2 | TRBV11-1 | CASSSSGHTNTGELFF | TGTGCCAGCAGCTCTAGCGGGCACACGAACACCGGGGAGCTGTTTTTT
NA | NA | TRBJ2-7 | TRBV5-1 | CASSLARGSYEQYF | TGCGCCAGCAGCTTGGCCAGGGGTTCCTACGAGCAGTACTTC
NA | few | TRBJ2-1 | TRBV28 | CASSLSSRTSYNEQFF | TGTGCCAGCAGTTTATCTAGCCGAACCTCCTACAATGAGCAGTTCTTC
NA | few | TRBJ1-3 | TRBV11-3 | CASSLGTGGNTIYF | TGTGCCAGCAGCTTAGGCACGGGTGGAAACACCATATATTTT
NA | NA | TRBJ2-3 | TRBV19 | CASTRGGGGYTDTQYF | TGTGCCAGTACCCGAGGTGGCGGGGGCTACACAGATACGCAGTATTTT
NA | NA | TRBJ2-7 | TRBV15 | CATSVGSGSYEQYF | TGTGCCACCAGCGTTGGGAGTGGGTCCTACGAGCAGTACTTC
NA | few | TRBJ1-2 | TRBV27 | CASSFSGGGYGYTF | TGTGCCAGCAGTTTCTCGGGGGGAGGGTATGGCTACACCTTC
TRBD2 | few | TRBJ2-4 | TRBV5-6 | CASSLAGSTGNIQYF | TGTGCCAGCAGCTTAGCGGGGAGCACAGGAAACATTCAGTACTTC
NA | once | TRBJ1-2 | TRBV7-2 | CASSLLVRDGANYGYTF | TGTGCCAGCAGCTTACTAGTACGCGACGGGGCTAACTATGGCTACACCTTC
TRBD1 | NA | TRBJ2-1 | TRBV27 | CASSNVGSGTGWVDEQFF | TGTGCCAGCAGTAACGTAGGATCCGGGACAGGGTGGGTCGATGAGCAGTTCTTC
TRBD2 | few | TRBJ2-2 | TRBV11-3 | CASSLAGTSAGGELFF | TGTGCCAGCAGCTTAGCCGGGACTAGCGCGGGCGGGGAGCTGTTTTTT
NA | NA | TRBJ1-3 | TRBV2 | CASSLGGNTIYF | TGTGCCAGCAGTCTAGGCGGAAACACCATATATTTT
TRBD2 | NA | TRBJ2-5 | TRBV30 | CAWSVTSGSGETQYF | TGTGCCTGGAGTGTGACTAGCGGGAGTGGGGAGACCCAGTACTTC
TRBD2 | few | TRBJ2-3 | TRBV7-8 | CASSLLGGADTQYF | TGTGCCAGCAGCTTATTGGGAGGGGCAGATACGCAGTATTTT
TRBD2 | NA | TRBJ2-3 | TRBV5-1 | CASGVGLAGFADTQYF | TGCGCCAGCGGAGTGGGACTAGCGGGATTCGCAGATACGCAGTATTTT
NA | few | TRBJ2-2 | TRBV15 | CATSRQNTGELFF | TGTGCCACCAGCAGACAAAACACCGGGGAGCTGTTTTTT
NA | NA | TRBJ1-4 | TRBV9 | CASSGEGGNEKLFF | TGTGCCAGCAGCGGAGAAGGAGGCAATGAAAAACTGTTTTTT
NA | few | TRBJ1-4 | TRBV6-5 | CARGPGVNEKLFF | TGTGCCAGGGGGCCAGGGGTGAATGAAAAACTGTTTTTT
TRBD1 | NA | TRBJ2-5 | TRBV29-1 | CSVEPGTGRQETQYF | TGCAGCGTTGAGCCCGGGACAGGCCGCCAAGAGACCCAGTACTTC
NA | NA | TRBJ2-1 | TRBV11-2 | CASSSRERTYNEQFF | TGTGCCAGCAGCTCCCGGGAGCGGACCTACAATGAGCAGTTCTTC
NA | NA | TRBJ1-2 | TRBV19 | CASSIWGDYGYTF | TGTGCCAGTAGTATTTGGGGGGATTATGGCTACACCTTC
TRBD1 | few | TRBJ1-4 | TRBV7-2 | CASSRTGGNEKLFF | TGTGCCAGCAGCCGGACAGGTGGAAATGAAAAACTGTTTTTT
TRBD1 | NA | TRBJ1-2 | TRBV4-2 | CASSQSTTGTTSGYTF | TGTGCCAGCAGCCAATCAACGACAGGGACCACCAGTGGCTACACCTTC
TRBD2 | NA | TRBJ2-3 | TRBV5-4 | CASSLELAGSTDTQYF | TGTGCCAGCAGCTTGGAACTAGCGGGGAGCACAGATACGCAGTATTTT
NA | few | TRBJ2-7 | TRBV15 | CATSRDRGSSSYEQYF | TGTGCCACCAGCAGAGATCGAGGCAGCAGCTCCTACGAGCAGTACTTC
NA | NA | TRBJ2-1 | TRBV7-3 | CASSLAGIGNEQFF | TGTGCCAGCAGCTTAGCGGGTATTGGGAATGAGCAGTTCTTC
NA | NA | TRBJ1-6 | TRBV2 | CASSETPRSYNSPLHF | TGTGCCAGCAGTGAGACACCCCGCTCCTATAATTCACCCCTCCACTTT
NA | NA | TRBJ2-7 | TRBV5-6 | CASRGDYEQYF | TGTGCCAGCCGCGGAGATTACGAGCAGTACTTC
NA | NA | TRBJ2-7 | TRBV27 | CASSRTGYPYEQYF | TGTGCCAGCAGTAGAACGGGGTATCCCTACGAGCAGTACTTC
TRBD1 | NA | TRBJ1-6 | TRBV7-2 | CASSLKTGEPPLHF | TGTGCCAGCAGCTTAAAGACAGGGGAGCCGCCCCTCCACTTT
TRBD1 | NA | TRBJ2-7 | TRBV7-2 | CASRFDRGREQYF | TGTGCCAGCAGATTTGACAGGGGGCGCGAGCAGTACTTC
NA | NA | TRBJ1-5 | TRBV27 | CASSLSGAPNQPQHF | TGTGCCAGCAGTTTGTCAGGGGCCCCCAATCAGCCCCAGCATTTT
NA | NA | TRBJ1-1 | TRBV4-3 | CASSQYTGPTEAFF | TGCGCCAGCAGCCAATATACAGGGCCCACTGAAGCTTTCTTT
NA | NA | TRBJ2-3 | TRBV20-1 | CSARQIDTQYF | TGCAGTGCTAGACAAATCGATACGCAGTATTTT